The 30 T cell receptor beta chains below come from one sample, sequenced in a study of blood T cell repertoires in COVID-19. Data came from immunoSEQ multiplex PCR; TCRdb stores just in-frame clones and leaves some out. The sample has about 110,000 clones, approximately 65% seen once. The sequenced material came from peripheral blood. These receptors were collected from a woman aged 55 to 70 with acute or convalescent COVID-19.

The rearrangement links TRBV25-1 to TRBJ1-1; possibly TRBD1 for D (5 bases). V shed 0 bases and J shed 4 bases, with 9 bases lying between them. CDR3 size: 14 residues. CDR1 MGHDK and CDR2 SYGVNS come from the germline V gene. The CDR3 region is CASSEYRGGTEAFF. The CDR3, as DNA: TGTGCCAGCAGTGAATATCGCGGGGGCACTGAAGCTTTCTTT.

This chain connects TRBV25-1 to TRBJ2-7, with D possibly being TRBD2 (7 bases). Germline V lookup: CDR1 MGHDK, CDR2 SYGVNS. Trimming removed 1 base from V and 8 bases from J, with 18 bases in between. The CDR3 is 15 amino acids. CDR3 DNA sequence: TGTGCCAGCAGTGAATCAAAGGGTGGCGGGGGCCAGCAGTACTTC. Protein: CASSESKGGGGQQYF.

The chain combines TRBV4-1 with TRBJ1-4; D uncertain. The CDR3 spans 13 residues. Germline V lookup: CDR1 MGHRA, CDR2 YSYEKL. Trimming removed 4 bases at V and 6 bases at J, with 9 bases between. The DNA for the CDR3 is TGCGCCAGCAGCCTGAACGACTATGAAAAACTGTTTTTT. It translates to CASSLNDYEKLFF.

The J gene is TRBJ2-3, the V gene TRBV9; D possibly corresponds to TRBD2 (6 bases). In germline, CDR1 is SGDLS, CDR2 YYNGEE. The ends were cut back, 4 bases at V and 2 bases at J, with 14 bases in the middle. This CDR3 spans 15 amino acids. CDR3 DNA sequence: TGTGCCAGCAGCCCCATTAGCGGTTACACAGATACGCAGTATTTT. Translating it yields CASSPISGYTDTQYF.

This clone was counted only a few times. The rearrangement joins TRBV7-3 to TRBJ1-2, with TRBD1 matching 7 bases. V shed 3 bases and J 6 bases; nucleotides not matched to a gene: 10. Germline CDR1 reads SGHTA; CDR2 reads FQGTGA. CDR3 size: 15 residues. CDR3 nucleotides: TGTGCCAGCAGCTTTGGACAGGTAGTAGGAGATGGCTACACCTTC. It codes for CASSFGQVVGDGYTF.

The V gene is TRBV3-1 (or the pseudogene TRBV3-2), the J gene TRBJ2-1; D not certain. The CDR3 totals 13 residues. Trimming shortened V by 4 bases and J by 6 bases, and 10 bases separated the two germline ends. Germline V gene sequence: CDR1 LGHDT, CDR2 YNNKEL (reference sequence). The CDR3 nucleotides are TGTGCCAGCAGCCCGAGGATGGGCAATGAGCAGTTCTTC. Translated, it gives CASSPRMGNEQFF.

This chain links TRBV10-3 with TRBJ1-6; D unclear. Trimming stripped 6 bases from V and 7 bases from J, with 10 bases between. The CDR3 is 13 amino acids. CDR1 and CDR2 (germline): ENHRY, SYGVKD. As DNA, the CDR3 is TGTGCCATCAGCGGCGACGGGAATTCACCCCTCCACTTT. It codes for CAISGDGNSPLHF.

This clone was found a few times. The chain joins TRBV28 to TRBJ2-2, with D perhaps matching TRBD1 (6 bases). V lost 5 bases and J lost 3, with 13 bases in between. The germline V gene has CDR1 MDHEN and CDR2 SYDVKM. The CDR3 sequence is 15 residues long. The CDR3 reads CASSPGERDTGELFF. The CDR3 nucleotides read TGTGCCAGCAGTCCAGGGGAGAGGGACACCGGGGAGCTGTTTTTT.

Points on this clone: A much larger clone lies one base from this, so it may be a read error. CDR3 nucleotides: TGTGCCAGCAGCTTAGACAACTCTGGAAACACCATATATTTT. Amino acid sequence: CASSLDNSGNTIYF. The V gene is TRBV7-3, the J gene TRBJ1-3; D is unclear. With 2 bases removed from V and 0 bases from J, the gap between germline ends came to 5 bases. The CDR3 has 14 residues. Germline CDR1 SGHTA, CDR2 FQGTGA.

A single count supports this clone. A junction boundary mismatches the germline segment, possibly from a read error. The chain joins TRBV20-1 to TRBJ1-1; no firm D call. Germline CDR1 and CDR2: DFQATT and SNEGSKA (reference sequence). This CDR3 spans 11 amino acids. The CDR3 is CSARPNTEAFF. The CDR3 nucleotides read TGCAGTGCTAGACCAAACACAGAAGCTTTCTTT.

The chain links TRBV24-1 to TRBJ1-1, with unresolved D. The CDR3 has 14 residues. V was shortened by 3 bases and J by 3 bases, with 10 bases between the two germline ends. Germline V gene data show CDR1 as KGHDR and CDR2 as SFDVKD. CDR3 sequence: CATSDQMSYTEAFF. DNA of the CDR3: TGTGCCACCAGTGATCAAATGAGCTACACTGAAGCTTTCTTT.

CDR3 in DNA: TGTGCCAGCAGTAGGGGGCGGACCTATGGCTACACCTTC. Translating it yields CASSRGRTYGYTF. The chain is built from TRBV27 and TRBJ1-2; TRBD1 aligns across 7 bases. V lost 5 bases, J lost 4 bases, and 4 bases stayed unmatched. The germline V gene has CDR1 MNHEY and CDR2 SMNVEV (reference sequence). The CDR3 is made up of 13 amino acids.

This clone is a singleton in its sample. This chain joins TRBV7-8 and TRBJ2-5; 14 bases map to TRBD2. The germline V gene has CDR1 SGHVS and CDR2 FQNEAQ. V shed 3 bases, J shed 5 bases, and the junction held 2 bases outside the gene matches. The CDR3 is 15 amino acids. In DNA, the CDR3 is TGTGCCAGCAGCTTGGGACTAGCGGGGGTCGAGACCCAGTACTTC. Its translation is CASSLGLAGVETQYF.

In this sample, this clone turned up a few times. The V call is TRBV18, the J call TRBJ2-7, with TRBD1 matching over 11 bases. CDR3 size: 15 residues. Trimming cost V 3 bases and J 4 bases; bases outside gene matches: 5. Germline lookup yields CDR1 KGHSH and CDR2 LQKENI. The CDR3 is CASSPRTGGEYEQYF. The CDR3 region has the DNA TGTGCCAGCTCACCGCGGACAGGGGGCGAATACGAGCAGTACTTC.

This chain connects TRBV4-3 to TRBJ1-1, with D perhaps TRBD1 (6 bases). CDR3 length: 15 residues. V lost 1 base and J lost 7, with 16 bases in between. CDR1 is LGHNA, CDR2 YSLEER, per germline. CDR3 amino acids: CASSQVVGGKNEAFF. The CDR3 nucleotides are TGCGCCAGCAGCCAAGTGGTAGGGGGTAAGAATGAAGCTTTCTTT.

The rearrangement uses TRBV2 and TRBJ2-7, with TRBD1 matching over 7 bases. The CDR3 runs 15 residues. J lost 0 bases, V lost 8 bases, and 10 bases had no gene match. From germline, CDR1 is SNHLY and CDR2 FYNNEI. CDR3 amino acids: CASRQGTSSSYEQYF. In DNA, the CDR3 is TGTGCCAGCCGACAGGGTACCTCTTCCTCCTACGAGCAGTACTTC.

The chain has TRBV5-1 and TRBJ2-5, with a possible D match to TRBD2 (6 bases). Trimming left V 6 bases short and J 1 base short, with 19 bases between. CDR3 length equals 16 residues. CDR1 SGHRS and CDR2 YFSETQ come from the germline V gene. The CDR3 sequence is CASKPMGGTGQETQYF. The CDR3 DNA follows: TGCGCCAGCAAACCCATGGGGGGAACGGGCCAAGAGACCCAGTACTTC. Filled out from reference TRBV5-1 and TRBJ2-5, the complete variable domain reads KAGVTQTPRYLIKTRGQQVTLSCSPISGHRSVSWYQQTPGQGLQFLFEYFSETQRNKGNFPGRFSGRQFSNSRSEMNVSTLELGDSALYLCASKPMGGTGQETQYFGPGTRLLVL.

This sequence joins TRBV2 and TRBJ1-1, with 8 bases aligning to TRBD1. Germline CDR1 is SNHLY and CDR2 is FYNNEI. The CDR3 runs 15 residues. V was clipped by 6 bases and J by 2 bases; unmatched bases: 8. The CDR3 protein is CASSASGQANTEAFF. CDR3 nucleotides: TGTGCCAGCAGCGCTTCGGGACAGGCCAACACTGAAGCTTTCTTT.

This clone was recorded a few times. The chain combines TRBV6-5 with TRBJ2-7; 9 bases map to TRBD1. CDR3 length: 15 amino acids. The germline V gene encodes CDR1 MNHEY and CDR2 SVGAGI. The junction had 2 bases not matched to a gene; V was cut back by 2 bases and J by 0 bases. CDR3 amino acids: CASSYGTGISYEQYF. DNA of the CDR3: TGTGCCAGCAGTTACGGGACAGGGATCTCCTACGAGCAGTACTTC.

DNA for the CDR3: TGTGCCAGCACCAGAAATGGGGGGAGCTATGGCTACACCTTC. Encoded protein: CASTRNGGSYGYTF. The chain is built from TRBV6-5 and TRBJ1-2; D may be TRBD1 (5 bases). The CDR3 runs 14 residues. In germline, CDR1 is MNHEY, CDR2 SVGAGI. Trimming took 7 bases from V and 4 from J, leaving 16 bases between them.

In DNA form, the CDR3 reads TGCGCCAGCAGCCCAGGACAGGGTGAAGGCTACACCTTC. It encodes CASSPGQGEGYTF. The chain couples TRBV5-1 to TRBJ1-2, with TRBD1 identical over 8 bases. This CDR3 is built from 13 residues. The ends lost 4 bases at V and 8 bases at J; junction bases unmatched: 7. Germline CDR1 and CDR2: SGHRS and YFSETQ.

V is TRBV5-3 and J is TRBJ1-2, with 10 positions matching TRBD1. TRBV5-3 is designated an ORF whose function remains uncertain. The CDR3 runs 16 residues. The ends lost 6 bases at V and 2 bases at J; junction bases unmatched: 10. The CDR3 DNA sequence: TGTGCCAGAACCACCTGCCGGGACAGGGGAAACTATGGCTACACCTTC. Protein sequence: CARTTCRDRGNYGYTF.

The sample holds one count of this clone. The V and J genes are TRBV7-2 and TRBJ2-5; 7 nucleotides align to TRBD2. The CDR3 sequence is 15 residues long. Germline trimming cut 2 bases from V and 4 bases from J; bases unmatched to any gene: 7. Germline-derived CDR1 and CDR2 are SGHTA and FQGNSA. DNA for the CDR3: TGTGCCAGCAGCTTACAGACGGGGGGAGGAGAGACCCAGTACTTC. It encodes CASSLQTGGGETQYF.

This clone turned up a few times. The chain is built from TRBV7-8 and TRBJ1-1, with a weak D call TRBD1 (5 bases). V shed 0 bases and J shed 1 base, with 18 bases lying between them. CDR3 size: 18 residues. The germline V gene has CDR1 SGHVS and CDR2 FQNEAQ. CDR3 nucleotide sequence: TGTGCCAGCAGCTTAGCGCGAAGGTATCGGGGGAGGAACACTGAAGCTTTCTTT. Residues: CASSLARRYRGRNTEAFF.

The V call is TRBV2, the J call TRBJ1-4; a possible D gene is TRBD1 (6 bases). Germline CDR1 and CDR2: SNHLY and FYNNEI. The CDR3 extends over 14 amino acids. V lost 5 bases, J lost 0 bases, and 7 bases lay in between. The CDR3: CASSRTATNEKLFF. CDR3 bases: TGTGCCAGCAGTAGGACAGCAACTAATGAAAAACTGTTTTTT.

This clone occurred once. This chain links TRBV2 with TRBJ1-1, with D possibly being TRBD1 (5 bases). This CDR3 is 11 amino acids long. Germline lookup yields CDR1 SNHLY and CDR2 FYNNEI. V lost 5 bases, J lost 5 bases, and 6 bases lay in between. The CDR3 DNA follows: TGTGCCAGCAGTAGACAGACTGAAGCTTTCTTT. This gives the protein CASSRQTEAFF.

The rearrangement joins TRBV19 to TRBJ1-5, with unresolved D. Germline V CDR1 and CDR2: LNHDA, SQIVND (reference sequence). The CDR3 length is 14 residues. The ends were cut back, 4 bases at V and 0 bases at J, with 7 bases in the middle. The DNA of the CDR3 is TGTGCCAGTAGTACCCCATTTAGCAATCAGCCCCAGCATTTT. As protein: CASSTPFSNQPQHF.

CDR3 in DNA: TGTGCCAGTAGTTCAAACTTGCACCCCTACGAGCAGTACTTC. Translation gives CASSSNLHPYEQYF. The rearrangement joins TRBV19 to TRBJ2-7, with no clear D. Germline CDR1 reads LNHDA; CDR2 reads SQIVND (reference sequence). Trimming stripped 5 bases from V and 2 bases from J, with 13 bases between. The CDR3 has 14 amino acids.

This clone was detected once. V and J are TRBV9 and TRBJ1-1, with 8 positions matching TRBD1. This CDR3 has 13 amino acids. Germline-derived CDR1 and CDR2 are SGDLS and YYNGEE. V shed 2 bases, J shed 5 bases, and the junction held 2 bases outside the gene matches. The DNA of the CDR3 is TGTGCCAGCAGCGTTAACAGGGGGACTGAAGCTTTCTTT. It specifies CASSVNRGTEAFF.

This clone occurred a few times. The V gene is TRBV3-1 (or the pseudogene TRBV3-2), the J gene TRBJ1-2, with 9 bases fitting TRBD1. Germline V CDR1 and CDR2: LGHDT, YNNKEL (reference sequence). The CDR3 loop spans 18 amino acids. J was trimmed by 0 bases and V by 1 base; bases with no gene match: 9. Here the CDR3 DNA reads TGTGCCAGCAGCCAAGTAGAGGGAAGGGACAGGGCTAACTATGGCTACACCTTC. Translating it yields CASSQVEGRDRANYGYTF.